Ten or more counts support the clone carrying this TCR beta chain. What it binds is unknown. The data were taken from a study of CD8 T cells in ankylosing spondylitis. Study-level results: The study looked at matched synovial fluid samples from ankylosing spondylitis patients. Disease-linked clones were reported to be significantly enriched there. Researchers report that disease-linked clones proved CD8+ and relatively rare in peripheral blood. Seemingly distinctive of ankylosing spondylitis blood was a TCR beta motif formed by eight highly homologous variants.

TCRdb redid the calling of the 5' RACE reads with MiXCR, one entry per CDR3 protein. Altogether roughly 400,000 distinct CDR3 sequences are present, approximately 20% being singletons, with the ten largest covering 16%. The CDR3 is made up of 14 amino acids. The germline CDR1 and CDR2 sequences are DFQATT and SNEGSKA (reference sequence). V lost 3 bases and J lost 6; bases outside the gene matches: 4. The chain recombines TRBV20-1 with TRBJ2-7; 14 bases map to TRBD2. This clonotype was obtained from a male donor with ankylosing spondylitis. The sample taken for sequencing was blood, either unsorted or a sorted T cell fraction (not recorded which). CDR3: CSASLGLAGAEQYF. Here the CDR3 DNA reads TGCAGTGCTAGCTTGGGACTAGCGGGAGCCGAGCAGTACTTC.